A single sample gave rise to the 28 T cell receptor beta chains below, sequenced in a study of identical twins. MiXCR, run by TCRdb on the 5' RACE reads, gives a single entry per CDR3 protein. Of about 730,000 distinct CDR3 sequences in the sample, roughly 20% were seen once. The same sample was also used in a study of T cells expressing NK-cell markers.

The sample consisted of PBMCs. The receptors originated from a woman younger than 30 in good health.

This clonotype showed up just a few times. This chain connects TRBV5-1 to TRBJ2-5; tentative D call: TRBD2 (5 bases). This CDR3 is 15 amino acids long. V lost 3 bases, J lost 3 bases, and 15 bases lay in between. Germline CDR1 reads SGHRS; CDR2 reads YFSETQ. The DNA of the CDR3 is TGCGCCAGCAGCTCGGGGAGCCAGGTGGAAGAGACCCAGTACTTC. This encodes CASSSGSQVEETQYF. Supplemented by reference TRBV5-1 and TRBJ2-5, the full variable domain reads KAGVTQTPRYLIKTRGQQVTLSCSPISGHRSVSWYQQTPGQGLQFLFEYFSETQRNKGNFPGRFSGRQFSNSRSEMNVSTLELGDSALYLCASSSGSQVEETQYFGPGTRLLVL.

This clonotype was observed a few times. The chain couples TRBV30 to TRBJ1-2; 7 bases line up with TRBD1. With 7 bases clipped from V and 5 bases from J, the junction kept 7 bases outside the gene matches. CDR3 size: 12 residues. Germline V gene data show CDR1 as GTSNPN and CDR2 as SVGIG (reference sequence). The CDR3: CALQGQNYGYTF. Here the CDR3 DNA reads TGTGCCTTGCAGGGACAGAATTATGGCTACACCTTC.

J is TRBJ2-4 and V is TRBV2; tentative D call: TRBD2 (5 bases). V was shortened by 6 bases and J by 0 bases, with 15 bases between the two germline ends. CDR3 length equals 16 residues. Germline CDR1 and CDR2: SNHLY and FYNNEI. Here the CDR3 reads CASSSGLIVAKNIQYF. CDR3 DNA: TGTGCCAGCAGCTCCGGACTCATTGTAGCCAAAAACATTCAGTACTTC.

This clonotype was detected ten times or more. The chain links TRBV12-3 or TRBV12-4 to TRBJ2-7, with D unresolved. The length of the CDR3 is 11 residues. Trimming removed 3 bases at V and 3 bases at J, with 3 bases between. The CDR3 coding sequence is TGTGCCAGCAGTTTCTTCTACGAGCAGTACTTC. Translated, it gives CASSFFYEQYF.

The table lists this clonotype with many counts. The junction differs from germline at one of its ends, possibly a read error. The rearrangement joins TRBV7-9 to TRBJ1-1, with D hard to call. The CDR3 has 13 residues. The germline gives CDR1 SEHNR, CDR2 FQNEAQ (reference sequence). The chain's CDR3 is CASSLSQNTEAFF. CDR3 nucleotides: TGCGCCAGCAGCTTGTCACAGAACACTGAAGCTTTCTTT.

On this clonotype itself: As the CDR3 is not closed by the conserved phenylalanine or tryptophan, this likely results from a read error. The genes are TRBV12-3 or TRBV12-4 and TRBJ2-7, with D uncertain. The V end was cut by 6 bases, the J end by 0 bases, with 15 bases between. The CDR3 has 15 amino acids. The CDR3 reads CASSSRVSSSYEQYS. The CDR3 coding sequence is TGTGCCAGCAGCAGCCGGGTCAGTAGCTCCTACGAGCAGTACTCC.

The chain is built from TRBV7-2 and TRBJ2-3; 14 nucleotides match TRBD2. Trimming at V came to 4 bases and at J to 6 bases, leaving 3 bases not matched to a gene. The CDR3 is 15 amino acids. In germline, CDR1 is SGHTA, CDR2 FQGNSA. For the CDR3, the DNA is TGTGCCAGCAGCTCGGGACTAGCGGGAGCCGATACGCAGTATTTT. It translates to CASSSGLAGADTQYF.

The chain recombines TRBV6-1 with TRBJ2-2; D unclear. Germline CDR1 reads MNHNS; CDR2 reads SASEGT. The V end lost 6 bases, the J end lost 6 bases, and 14 bases lay between the germline ends. The CDR3 loop spans 14 amino acids. The CDR3 is CASRPLRGAGELFF. The CDR3 DNA sequence: TGTGCCAGCAGGCCACTGCGTGGGGCCGGGGAGCTGTTTTTT.

In this sample, this clonotype turned up many times. The junction departs from germline at one end; a sequencing error may be responsible. CDR3 DNA sequence: TGTGCCAGCAGTGAATTGGTGCCTCCCTTC. Its translation is CASSELVPPF. This chain joins TRBV6-1 and TRBJ1-2; D uncertain. This CDR3 is built from 10 residues. Germline V gene lookup returns CDR1 MNHNS and CDR2 SASEGT.

This clonotype was detected a few times. The chain employs TRBV27 and TRBJ2-5; D is possibly TRBD1 or TRBD2 (5 bases each). This CDR3 contains 16 residues. Germline V gene lookup returns CDR1 MNHEY and CDR2 SMNVEV (reference sequence). Trimming pared 4 bases from V and 0 bases from J, leaving 15 bases between. The CDR3 sequence is CASSSRRGEYQETQYF. In nucleotides, the CDR3 is TGTGCCAGCAGTTCCCGTAGGGGAGAGTACCAAGAGACCCAGTACTTC.

This clonotype has only a few counts. The chain couples TRBV7-9 to TRBJ2-5, with D possibly TRBD2 on 6 matching bases. This CDR3 comprises 14 residues. The germline gives CDR1 SEHNR, CDR2 FQNEAQ (reference sequence). Trimming removed 0 bases at V and 5 bases at J, with 10 bases between. Here the CDR3 reads CASSLALAKETQYF. Here the CDR3 DNA reads TGTGCCAGCAGCTTAGCGCTAGCGAAGGAGACCCAGTACTTC.

The genes are TRBV20-1 and TRBJ2-3; no definite D call. Trimming took off 0 bases at V and 3 bases at J, with 10 bases between the two ends. From germline, CDR1 is DFQATT and CDR2 SNEGSKA (reference sequence). There are 14 residues in the CDR3. CDR3 amino acids: CSARERVRTDTQYF. CDR3 nucleotide sequence: TGCAGTGCTAGAGAACGGGTTAGGACAGATACGCAGTATTTT.

This clonotype came up many times. The chain has TRBV10-3 and TRBJ1-5, with D maybe TRBD1 (5 bases). Germline CDR1 ENHRY, CDR2 SYGVKD. This CDR3 is built from 17 residues. V shed 2 bases and J shed 5 bases, with 19 bases lying between them. The CDR3 loop reads CAISEGWRGLGYQPQHF. The DNA for the CDR3 is TGTGCCATCAGTGAGGGGTGGCGGGGCCTGGGGTATCAGCCCCAGCATTTT.

This clonotype came up many times. The genes are TRBV7-9 and TRBJ2-5, with 7 bases fitting TRBD1. This CDR3 comprises 14 residues. Losses at the gene ends were 8 bases for V and 1 base for J; bases not matched to a gene: 7. Germline values: CDR1 SEHNR, CDR2 FQNEAQ (reference sequence). CDR3 in DNA: TGTGCCAGCCGCCCCGGGACAGTCCAAGAGACCCAGTACTTC. This translates into CASRPGTVQETQYF.

This chain links TRBV12-3 or TRBV12-4 with TRBJ1-3, with D unclear. This CDR3 region has 14 residues. Trimming pared 7 bases from V and 3 bases from J, leaving 13 bases between. In DNA, the CDR3 is TGTGCCAGCACCTTATCCCTCGGTGGAAACACCATATATTTT. It yields the protein CASTLSLGGNTIYF.

The rearrangement uses TRBV27 and TRBJ2-5; 9 bases fit TRBD2. The CDR3 covers 15 residues. The J segment lost 1 base and the V segment lost 3 bases, leaving 3 bases of the junction unmatched. Germline values: CDR1 MNHEY, CDR2 SMNVEV (reference sequence). CDR3: CASSLGGRAQETQYF. The CDR3 bases are TGTGCCAGCAGTTTGGGCGGGAGGGCCCAAGAGACCCAGTACTTC.

This clonotype was seen many times. The genes are TRBV10-1 and TRBJ1-5, with D unclear. The germline V gene has CDR1 WNHNN and CDR2 SYGVQD (reference sequence). V lost 2 bases, J lost 3 bases, and 2 bases lay in between. This CDR3 is 12 amino acids long. The CDR3 region is CASSEPNQPQHF. As DNA, the CDR3 is TGCGCCAGCAGTGAGCCCAATCAGCCCCAGCATTTT.

CDR3: CASSPDPSSDTQYF. The CDR3 DNA follows: TGTGCCAGCAGCCCAGACCCTAGCTCAGATACGCAGTATTTT. The rearrangement joins TRBV28 to TRBJ2-3; D is perhaps TRBD2 (5 bases). Trimming pared 6 bases from V and 4 bases from J, leaving 14 bases between. This CDR3 spans 14 amino acids. The germline CDR1 and CDR2 sequences are MDHEN and SYDVKM.

This clonotype was counted a single time. The chain uses TRBV9 and TRBJ1-2; tentatively, D is TRBD1 (5 bases). This CDR3 has 15 residues. V lost 2 bases and J lost 5, with 16 bases in between. Germline V gene sequence: CDR1 SGDLS, CDR2 YYNGEE. CDR3 coding DNA: TGTGCCAGCAGCGTGCTTGGGACGAGAGATTATGGCTACACCTTC. It specifies CASSVLGTRDYGYTF.

V is TRBV12-3 or TRBV12-4 and J is TRBJ1-1; 7 bases match TRBD1. The CDR3 contains 13 residues. Trimming at V came to 2 bases and at J to 6 bases, leaving 3 bases not matched to a gene. DNA of the CDR3: TGTGCCAGCAGTTTACAGGGGGGGGCTGAAGCTTTCTTT. It specifies CASSLQGGAEAFF.

This clonotype has more than one count but fewer than ten. The V and J genes are TRBV24-1 and TRBJ2-1; no reliable D call. Trimming cost V 3 bases and J 7 bases, with 15 bases left between them. From germline, CDR1 is KGHDR and CDR2 SFDVKD. The CDR3 runs 15 residues. CDR3 residues: CATSDTVGIKNEQFF. In DNA form, the CDR3 reads TGTGCCACCAGTGATACCGTGGGGATTAAGAATGAGCAGTTCTTC.

The chain has TRBV20-1 and TRBJ2-7; tentatively, D is TRBD1 (6 bases). The CDR3 has 15 residues. CDR1 and CDR2 from the germline V gene are DFQATT and SNEGSKA (reference sequence). The V end lost 6 bases, the J end lost 3 bases, and 21 bases lay between the germline ends. The CDR3 sequence: CSASSLGTPLYEQYF. In DNA form, the CDR3 reads TGCAGTGCCTCCTCTCTGGGGACACCACTCTACGAGCAGTACTTC.

The genes are TRBV4-3 and TRBJ2-3; D gene unclear. In germline, CDR1 is LGHNA, CDR2 YSLEER. The germline V and J ends were trimmed by 4 bases and 4 bases, with 9 bases remaining between them. The CDR3 extends over 13 amino acids. The CDR3 is CASSPDVSDTQYF. The DNA for the CDR3 is TGCGCCAGCAGCCCCGATGTTTCAGATACGCAGTATTTT.

This clonotype turned up a few times. The chain carries TRBV3-1 and TRBJ2-1; 8 bases agree with TRBD2. CDR3 length: 19 residues. V was pared by 1 base and J by 4 bases, with 15 bases of the junction left unmatched. Germline lookup yields CDR1 LGHDT and CDR2 YNNKEL (reference sequence). The CDR3 DNA is TGTGCCAGCAGCCAAGTATCGGGCCCACTCCGGGGGGGGTACAATGAGCAGTTCTTC. It encodes CASSQVSGPLRGGYNEQFF.

The table lists this clonotype with a few counts. The V call is TRBV29-1, the J call TRBJ2-3; no reliable D call. V dropped 2 bases and J dropped 7 bases, with 7 bases sitting between them. CDR1 and CDR2 from the germline V gene are SQVTM and ANQGSEA. This CDR3 spans 11 amino acids. CDR3 nucleotide sequence: TGCAGCGTTGAATTTCTTTATACGCAGTATTTT. Translation: CSVEFLYTQYF.

This clonotype was seen more than once but under ten times. CDR3 in DNA: TGCAGCGGCGGGACAAAATGGGGCTACACCTTC. It codes for CSGGTKWGYTF. The chain employs TRBV29-1 and TRBJ1-2; D is possibly TRBD1 (6 bases). The V and J ends lost 7 bases and 8 bases respectively, with 14 bases between them. CDR1 and CDR2 (germline): SQVTM, ANQGSEA. The CDR3 totals 11 residues.

A few counts support this clonotype. This rearrangement joins TRBV5-1 to TRBJ2-2; 7 bases match TRBD2. This CDR3 is built from 16 residues. V lost 4 bases to trimming and J lost 0 bases; unmatched junction nucleotides: 6. Germline lookup yields CDR1 SGHRS and CDR2 YFSETQ. CDR3: CASSVGLLANTGELFF. The CDR3 DNA sequence: TGCGCCAGCAGCGTGGGACTACTCGCGAACACCGGGGAGCTGTTTTTT.

The CDR3 here is CASSGQNNEQFF. The CDR3 nucleotides read TGTGCCAGCAGTGGACAGAACAATGAGCAGTTCTTC. The chain employs TRBV7-9 and TRBJ2-1; weak D call: TRBD1 (6 bases). In germline, CDR1 is SEHNR, CDR2 FQNEAQ (reference sequence). CDR3 length: 12 residues. The V and J ends lost 6 bases and 5 bases respectively, with 8 bases between them.